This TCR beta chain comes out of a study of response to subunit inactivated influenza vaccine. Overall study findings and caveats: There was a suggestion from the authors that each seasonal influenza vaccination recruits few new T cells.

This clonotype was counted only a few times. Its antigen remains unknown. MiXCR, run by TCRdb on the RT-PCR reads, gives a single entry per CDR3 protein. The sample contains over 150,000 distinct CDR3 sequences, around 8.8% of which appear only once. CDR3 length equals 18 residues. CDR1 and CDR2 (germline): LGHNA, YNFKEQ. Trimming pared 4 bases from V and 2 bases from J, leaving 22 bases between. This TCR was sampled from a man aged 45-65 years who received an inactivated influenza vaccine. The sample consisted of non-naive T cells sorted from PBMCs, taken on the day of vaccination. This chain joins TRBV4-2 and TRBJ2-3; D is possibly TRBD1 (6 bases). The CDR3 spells CASSPDVGGTGITDTQYF. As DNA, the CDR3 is TGTGCCAGCAGCCCAGACGTCGGTGGCACAGGGATCACAGATACGCAGTATTTT.